The 14 T cell receptor beta chains reported below all come from one sample, sequenced in a study of a mutant IDH1 vaccine in newly diagnosed glioma. Stated time point: week 23, last vaccination. Mutant IDH1 20-mer peptide, at 300 ug, made up each vaccine dose, with topical imiquimod. Their antigens are not known. The method was immunoSEQ multiplex PCR; TCRdb's version includes in-frame clones alone and lacks a portion of them. The sample yields roughly 52,000 clones, over 70% seen once. The input for sequencing was PBMCs, taken from a glioma patient whose treatment included an IDH1 peptide vaccine. The receptors derive from a man in his forties or fifties with glioma.

The gene calls are TRBV5-4 and TRBJ2-7; TRBD2 is a possible D gene (6 bases). V lost 4 bases and J 0 bases, leaving 11 bases between the germline ends. The CDR3 runs 14 residues. Germline CDR1 and CDR2: SGHNT and YYREEE (reference sequence). The chain's CDR3 is CASSLRESSYEQYF. CDR3 nucleotide sequence: TGTGCCAGCAGCCTCCGGGAGAGCTCCTACGAGCAGTACTTC.

This chain connects TRBV9 to TRBJ2-5; the D call may be TRBD1 or TRBD2 (6 bases each). The V end lost 0 bases, the J end lost 4 bases, and 16 bases lay between the germline ends. The CDR3 is 16 residues long. Per the germline V gene, CDR1 is SGDLS and CDR2 is YYNGEE. The chain's CDR3 is CASSVVEGGPVETQYF. The CDR3 DNA sequence: TGTGCCAGCAGCGTAGTGGAGGGGGGCCCGGTAGAGACCCAGTACTTC.

The rearrangement joins TRBV6-5 to TRBJ1-5; D gene ambiguous. Trimming pared 4 bases from V and 2 bases from J, leaving 6 bases between. CDR3 size: 13 residues. Germline V gives CDR1 MNHEY, CDR2 SVGAGI. The CDR3 DNA reads as TGTGCCAGCAGTTGGACGGGCAATCAGCCCCAGCATTTT. It codes for CASSWTGNQPQHF.

This clone was detected a few times. The chain couples TRBV5-1 to TRBJ1-1, with 7 positions matching TRBD1. V was clipped by 0 bases and J by 0 bases; unmatched bases: 2. This CDR3 contains 15 residues. Germline loops: CDR1 SGHRS, CDR2 YFSETQ. CDR3 sequence: CASSLAGGLNTEAFF. The CDR3 bases are TGCGCCAGCAGCTTGGCAGGGGGTCTGAACACTGAAGCTTTCTTT. The full variable domain, completed using reference TRBV5-1 and TRBJ1-1, is KAGVTQTPRYLIKTRGQQVTLSCSPISGHRSVSWYQQTPGQGLQFLFEYFSETQRNKGNFPGRFSGRQFSNSRSEMNVSTLELGDSALYLCASSLAGGLNTEAFFGQGTRLTVV.

The chain combines TRBV5-1 with TRBJ1-2; no clear D gene. V lost 0 bases and J lost 4, with 10 bases in between. Germline V gene data show CDR1 as SGHRS and CDR2 as YFSETQ. The CDR3 covers 14 residues. CDR3 region: CASSLDPGVYGYTF. The CDR3, as DNA: TGCGCCAGCAGCTTGGACCCTGGGGTCTATGGCTACACCTTC.

The rearrangement joins TRBV9 to TRBJ2-5; TRBD2 agrees at 7 bases. The CDR3 is 14 amino acids. Per the germline V gene, CDR1 is SGDLS and CDR2 is YYNGEE. Unmatched junction bases numbered 8, after V lost 4 bases and J lost 5 bases. The CDR3 sequence: CASSPSGRVETQYF. CDR3 coding DNA: TGTGCCAGCAGCCCAAGTGGGAGGGTGGAGACCCAGTACTTC.

J is TRBJ2-7 and V is TRBV6-1; TRBD2 is a possible D gene (6 bases). The CDR3 sequence is 13 residues long. The V gene lost 11 bases and the J gene lost 0 bases, with 14 bases spanning the gap. Germline CDR1 is MNHNS and CDR2 is SASEGT. CDR3 loop: CALGRGRSYEQYF. CDR3 nucleotide sequence: TGTGCCCTGGGGCGGGGCCGCTCCTACGAGCAGTACTTC.

The rearrangement links TRBV7-2 to TRBJ2-7, with 9 bases fitting TRBD2. The V segment lost 1 base and the J segment 2 bases; nucleotides outside the gene matches: 3. The CDR3 covers 15 residues. Per germline, CDR1 SGHTA and CDR2 FQGNSA. CDR3 sequence (DNA): TGTGCCAGCAGCTTAGTTGGCGGGGGGGCCTACGAGCAGTACTTC. Amino acid sequence: CASSLVGGGAYEQYF.

The chain couples TRBV6-1 to TRBJ1-4; 7 bases fit TRBD1. Germline CDR1 is MNHNS and CDR2 is SASEGT. The CDR3 is 13 residues long. J gave up 4 bases and V 8 bases, and 4 bases lay outside the gene matches. The CDR3 is CASARQGNEKLFF. CDR3 DNA: TGTGCCAGCGCTCGACAGGGTAATGAAAAACTGTTTTTT.

The CDR3: CSANLRWGYTF. The DNA of the CDR3 is TGCAGTGCTAACCTACGTTGGGGCTACACCTTC. The V call is TRBV20-1, the J call TRBJ1-2, with no clear D. The CDR3 is 11 residues long. V shed 4 bases and J shed 8 bases, with 11 bases lying between them. Germline CDR1 and CDR2: DFQATT and SNEGSKA (reference sequence).

The V call is TRBV25-1, the J call TRBJ1-1, with TRBD1 matching over 8 bases. The V segment lost 6 bases and the J segment 4 bases; nucleotides outside the gene matches: 7. CDR1 and CDR2 from the germline V gene are MGHDK and SYGVNS. The CDR3 is made up of 14 amino acids. The CDR3 region has the DNA TGTGCCAGCAGGGCAGGGGGCCGGGTCACTGAAGCTTTCTTT. As protein: CASRAGGRVTEAFF.

J is TRBJ1-1 and V is TRBV30; D possibly corresponds to TRBD1 (5 bases). The CDR3 length is 13 residues. CDR1 and CDR2 (germline): GTSNPN, SVGIG (reference sequence). With 2 bases removed from V and 4 bases from J, the gap between germline ends came to 11 bases. This CDR3 reads CAWSLGVSTEAFF. The CDR3 nucleotides are TGTGCCTGGAGTTTGGGGGTGAGCACTGAAGCTTTCTTT.

This clone was counted only a few times. CDR3 DNA sequence: TGTGCCAGCAGCTTAGAGGGACAGGGGGCGAGGACTGAAGCTTTCTTT. Its translation: CASSLEGQGARTEAFF. The chain employs TRBV7-8 and TRBJ1-1; 12 nucleotides match TRBD1. Looked up from germline, CDR1 is SGHVS and CDR2 is FQNEAQ. Unmatched junction bases numbered 5, after V lost 1 base and J lost 5 bases. This CDR3 comprises 16 residues.

V is TRBV5-1 and J is TRBJ2-5, with D maybe TRBD1 (6 bases). Looked up from germline, CDR1 is SGHRS and CDR2 is YFSETQ. The CDR3 totals 15 residues. V shed 4 bases and J shed 2 bases, with 15 bases lying between them. CDR3 sequence (DNA): TGCGCCAGCAGCCCCGGGCAGGGGATGCAAGAGACCCAGTACTTC. This encodes CASSPGQGMQETQYF.